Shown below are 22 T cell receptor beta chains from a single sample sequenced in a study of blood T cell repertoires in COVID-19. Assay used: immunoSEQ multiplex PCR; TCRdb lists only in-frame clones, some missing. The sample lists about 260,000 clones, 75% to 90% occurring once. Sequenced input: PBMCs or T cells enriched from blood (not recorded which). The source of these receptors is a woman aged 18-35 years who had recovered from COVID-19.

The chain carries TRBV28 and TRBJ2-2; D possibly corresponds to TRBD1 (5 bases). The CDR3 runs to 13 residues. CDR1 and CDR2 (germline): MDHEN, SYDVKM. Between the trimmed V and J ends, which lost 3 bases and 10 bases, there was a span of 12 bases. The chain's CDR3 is CASSFVAGSELFF. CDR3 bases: TGTGCCAGCAGTTTTGTTGCAGGGTCGGAGCTGTTTTTT. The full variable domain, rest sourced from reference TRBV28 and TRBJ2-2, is DVKVTQSSRYLVKRTGEKVFLECVQDMDHENMFWYRQDPGLGLRLIYFSYDVKMKEKGDIPEGYSVSREKKERFSLILESASTNQTSMYLCASSFVAGSELFFGEGSRLTVL.

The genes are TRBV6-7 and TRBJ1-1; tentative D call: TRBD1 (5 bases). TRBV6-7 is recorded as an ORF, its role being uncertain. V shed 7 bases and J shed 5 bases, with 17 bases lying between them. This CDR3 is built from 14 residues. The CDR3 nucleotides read TGTGCCAGCACCCTACCCTCAGGGAGGACTGAAGCTTTCTTT. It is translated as CASTLPSGRTEAFF.

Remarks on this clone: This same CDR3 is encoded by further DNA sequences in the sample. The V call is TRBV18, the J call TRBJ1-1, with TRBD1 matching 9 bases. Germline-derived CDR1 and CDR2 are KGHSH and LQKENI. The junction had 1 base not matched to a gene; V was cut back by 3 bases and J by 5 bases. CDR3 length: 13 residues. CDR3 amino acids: CASSPGQGTEAFF. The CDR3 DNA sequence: TGTGCCAGCTCACCGGGACAGGGTACTGAAGCTTTCTTT.

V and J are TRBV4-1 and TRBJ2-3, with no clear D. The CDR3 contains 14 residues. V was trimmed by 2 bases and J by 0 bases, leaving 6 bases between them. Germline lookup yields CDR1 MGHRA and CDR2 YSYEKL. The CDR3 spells CASSQLPSTDTQYF. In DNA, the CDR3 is TGCGCCAGCAGCCAACTCCCTAGCACAGATACGCAGTATTTT.

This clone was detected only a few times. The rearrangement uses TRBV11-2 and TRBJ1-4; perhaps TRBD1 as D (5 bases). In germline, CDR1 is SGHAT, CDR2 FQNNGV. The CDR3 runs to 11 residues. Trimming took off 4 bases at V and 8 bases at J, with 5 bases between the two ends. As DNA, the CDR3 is TGTGCCAGCAGCTGGACAGAAAAACTGTTTTTT. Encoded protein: CASSWTEKLFF.

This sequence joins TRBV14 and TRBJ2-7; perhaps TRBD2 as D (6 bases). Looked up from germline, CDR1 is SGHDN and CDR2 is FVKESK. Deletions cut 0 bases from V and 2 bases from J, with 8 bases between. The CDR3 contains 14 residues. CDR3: CASSQEGGTYEQYF. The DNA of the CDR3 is TGTGCCAGCAGCCAAGAGGGGGGTACCTACGAGCAGTACTTC.

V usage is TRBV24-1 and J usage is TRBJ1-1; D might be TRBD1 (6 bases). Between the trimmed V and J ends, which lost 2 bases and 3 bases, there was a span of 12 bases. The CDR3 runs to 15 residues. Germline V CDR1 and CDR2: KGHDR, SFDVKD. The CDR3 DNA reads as TGTGCCACCAGTGATTCCCGGGGGGCGTACACTGAAGCTTTCTTT. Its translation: CATSDSRGAYTEAFF.

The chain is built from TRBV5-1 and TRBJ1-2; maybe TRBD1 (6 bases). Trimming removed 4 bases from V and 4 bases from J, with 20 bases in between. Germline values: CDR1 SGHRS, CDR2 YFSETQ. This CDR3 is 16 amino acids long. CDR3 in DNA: TGCGCCAGCAGCGGCGGGTGGGACACCGATCTCTATGGCTACACCTTC. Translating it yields CASSGGWDTDLYGYTF. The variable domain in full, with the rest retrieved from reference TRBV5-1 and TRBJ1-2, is KAGVTQTPRYLIKTRGQQVTLSCSPISGHRSVSWYQQTPGQGLQFLFEYFSETQRNKGNFPGRFSGRQFSNSRSEMNVSTLELGDSALYLCASSGGWDTDLYGYTFGSGTRLTVV.

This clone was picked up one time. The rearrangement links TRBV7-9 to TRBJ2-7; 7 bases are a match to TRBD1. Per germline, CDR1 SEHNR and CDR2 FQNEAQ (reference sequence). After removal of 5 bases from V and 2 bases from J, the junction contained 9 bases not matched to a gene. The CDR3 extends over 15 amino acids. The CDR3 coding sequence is TGTGCCAGCAGCAGAACAACCGGGACAGCCTACGAGCAGTACTTC. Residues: CASSRTTGTAYEQYF.

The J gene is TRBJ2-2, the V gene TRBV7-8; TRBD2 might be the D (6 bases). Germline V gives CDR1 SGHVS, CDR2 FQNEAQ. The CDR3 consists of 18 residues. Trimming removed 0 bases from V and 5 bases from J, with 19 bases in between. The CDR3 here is CASSLARKGGRWTGELFF. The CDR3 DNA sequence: TGTGCCAGCAGCTTAGCGAGGAAGGGAGGCCGTTGGACCGGGGAGCTGTTTTTT.

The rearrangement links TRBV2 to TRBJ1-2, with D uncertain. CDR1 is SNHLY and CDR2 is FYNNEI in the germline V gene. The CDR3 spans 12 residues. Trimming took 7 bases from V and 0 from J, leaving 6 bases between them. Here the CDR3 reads CASIGANYGYTF. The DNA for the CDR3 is TGTGCCAGCATCGGGGCTAACTATGGCTACACCTTC.

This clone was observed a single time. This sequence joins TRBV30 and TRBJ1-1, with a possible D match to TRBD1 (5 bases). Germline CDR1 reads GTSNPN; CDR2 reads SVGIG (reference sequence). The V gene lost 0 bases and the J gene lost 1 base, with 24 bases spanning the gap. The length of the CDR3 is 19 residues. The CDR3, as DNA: TGTGCCTGGAGTGTACAAAGGACACCCCGAGTCCCCCCGAACACTGAAGCTTTCTTT. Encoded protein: CAWSVQRTPRVPPNTEAFF. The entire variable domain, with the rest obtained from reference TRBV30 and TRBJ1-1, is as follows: SQTIHQWPATLVQPVGSPLSLECTVEGTSNPNLYWYRQAAGRGLQLLFYSVGIGQISSEVPQNLSASRPQDRQFILSSKKLLLSDSGFYLCAWSVQRTPRVPPNTEAFFGQGTRLTVV.

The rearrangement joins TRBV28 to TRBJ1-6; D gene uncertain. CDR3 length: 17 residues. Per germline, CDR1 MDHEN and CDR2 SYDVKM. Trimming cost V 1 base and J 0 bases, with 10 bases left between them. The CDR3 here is CASSLYWAPSYNSPLHF. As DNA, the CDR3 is TGTGCCAGCAGTTTATACTGGGCGCCCTCCTATAATTCACCCCTCCACTTT. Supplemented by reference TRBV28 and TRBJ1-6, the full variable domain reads DVKVTQSSRYLVKRTGEKVFLECVQDMDHENMFWYRQDPGLGLRLIYFSYDVKMKEKGDIPEGYSVSREKKERFSLILESASTNQTSMYLCASSLYWAPSYNSPLHFGNGTRLTVT.

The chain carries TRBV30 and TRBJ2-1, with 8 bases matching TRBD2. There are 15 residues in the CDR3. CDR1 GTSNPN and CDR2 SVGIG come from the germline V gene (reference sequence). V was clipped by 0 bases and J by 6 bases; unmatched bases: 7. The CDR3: CAWSVRRGALNEQFF. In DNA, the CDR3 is TGTGCCTGGAGTGTTCGGCGGGGGGCCCTCAATGAGCAGTTCTTC. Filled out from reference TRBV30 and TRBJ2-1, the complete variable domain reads SQTIHQWPATLVQPVGSPLSLECTVEGTSNPNLYWYRQAAGRGLQLLFYSVGIGQISSEVPQNLSASRPQDRQFILSSKKLLLSDSGFYLCAWSVRRGALNEQFFGPGTRLTVL.

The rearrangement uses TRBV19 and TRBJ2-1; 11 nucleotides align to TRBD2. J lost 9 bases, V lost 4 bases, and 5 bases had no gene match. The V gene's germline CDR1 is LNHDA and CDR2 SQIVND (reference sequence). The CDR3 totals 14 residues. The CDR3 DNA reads TGTGCCAGTAGTACTAGCGGGGGGCTTAGTGAGCAGTTCTTC. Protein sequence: CASSTSGGLSEQFF.

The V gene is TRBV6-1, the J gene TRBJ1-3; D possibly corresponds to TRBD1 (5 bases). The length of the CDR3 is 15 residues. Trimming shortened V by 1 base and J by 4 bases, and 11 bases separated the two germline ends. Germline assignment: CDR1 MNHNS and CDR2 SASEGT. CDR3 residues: CASSEVGGAGNTIYF. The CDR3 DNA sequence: TGTGCCAGCAGTGAAGTGGGAGGGGCCGGAAACACCATATATTTT.

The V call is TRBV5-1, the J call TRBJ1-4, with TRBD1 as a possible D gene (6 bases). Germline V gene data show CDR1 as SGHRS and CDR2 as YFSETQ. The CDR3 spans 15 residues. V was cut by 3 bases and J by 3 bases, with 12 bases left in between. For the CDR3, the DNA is TGCGCCAGCAGCTATGGGGGCAGATCTAATGAAAAACTGTTTTTT. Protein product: CASSYGGRSNEKLFF.

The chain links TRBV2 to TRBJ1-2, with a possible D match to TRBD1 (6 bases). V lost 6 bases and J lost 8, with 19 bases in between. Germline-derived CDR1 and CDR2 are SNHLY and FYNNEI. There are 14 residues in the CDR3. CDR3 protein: CASRPRQEAYGYTF. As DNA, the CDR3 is TGTGCCAGCAGACCCCGACAGGAGGCGTACGGCTACACCTTC.

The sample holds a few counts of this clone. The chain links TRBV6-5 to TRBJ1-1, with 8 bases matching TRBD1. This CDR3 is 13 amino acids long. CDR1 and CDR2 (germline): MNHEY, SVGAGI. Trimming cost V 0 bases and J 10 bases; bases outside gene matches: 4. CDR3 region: CASSYSTGAGAFF. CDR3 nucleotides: TGTGCCAGCAGTTACTCGACAGGGGCGGGAGCTTTCTTT.

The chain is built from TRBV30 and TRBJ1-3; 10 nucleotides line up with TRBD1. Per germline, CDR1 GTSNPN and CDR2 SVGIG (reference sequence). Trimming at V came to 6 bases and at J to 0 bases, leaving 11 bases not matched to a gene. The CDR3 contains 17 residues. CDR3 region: CACRDRGLFSSGNTIYF. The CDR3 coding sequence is TGTGCCTGTCGGGACAGGGGCCTCTTTAGCTCTGGAAACACCATATATTTT.

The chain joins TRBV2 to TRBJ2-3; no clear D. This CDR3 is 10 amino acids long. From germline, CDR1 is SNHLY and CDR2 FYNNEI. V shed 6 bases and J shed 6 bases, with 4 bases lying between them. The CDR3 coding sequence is TGTGCCAGCAGACAGGATACGCAGTATTTT. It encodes CASRQDTQYF.

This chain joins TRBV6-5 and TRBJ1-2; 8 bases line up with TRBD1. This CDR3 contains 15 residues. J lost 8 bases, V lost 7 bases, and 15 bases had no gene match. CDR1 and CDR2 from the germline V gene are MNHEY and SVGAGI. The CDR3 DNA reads TGTGCCAGCACCACAAAGGACAGGGAAACGAGAGGCTACACCTTC. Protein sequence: CASTTKDRETRGYTF.